The present T cell receptor (beta chain) was sequenced within a study of blood T cell repertoires in COVID-19. For the study at large: COVID-19 samples from acute and convalescent phases originated in the United States, Italy and Spain. Nucleic acid was either cDNA or gDNA, and it came from T cells, B-cell-depleted T cells, or PBMCs.

V lost 5 bases and J 8 bases, leaving 10 bases between the germline ends. Germline V gene data show CDR1 as LNHDA and CDR2 as SQIVND (reference sequence). The CDR3 sequence is 13 residues long. Under the authors' procedure: Using reference gene primer amplification, nucleated cell counts were estimated. Assay: immunoSEQ multiplex PCR; the TCRdb copy retains only in-frame clones and omits some. V, J and clone size reflect that table, while D and trimming were determined from the DNA. The sample holds 250,000 to 300,000 clones, around 90% seen once. The clonotype comes from a man aged 45-60 years with acute or convalescent COVID-19. The chain is built from TRBV19 and TRBJ1-6, with D possibly being TRBD1 (5 bases). Sequencing used peripheral blood. CDR3 sequence: CASSPQGYSPLHF. As DNA, the CDR3 is TGTGCCAGTAGTCCCCAGGGTTATTCACCCCTCCACTTT.